Listed here are 3 T cell receptor beta chains from one sample, sequenced in a study of radiation and T cells in renal cell carcinoma. Regarding time point: baseline pretreatment blood. Treatment described: 15 Gy SBRT to primary tumor, nephrectomy 4 weeks later. Assay used: immunoSEQ multiplex PCR; TCRdb lists only in-frame clones, some missing. Of some 100,000 clones listed, over 65% are singletons. The sample in question was blood, obtained from a patient whose treatment included radiotherapy and nephrectomy. These receptors all come from a man between 60 and 75 years old with renal cell carcinoma.

This clone was observed a single time. The chain links TRBV5-5 to TRBJ2-2, with D possibly called TRBD1 or TRBD2 (6 bases each). From germline, CDR1 is SGHKS and CDR2 YYEKEE (reference sequence). V shed 4 bases and J shed 6 bases, with 22 bases lying between them. This CDR3 is built from 17 residues. The CDR3 sequence is CASSHSWPGRTAGELFF. The DNA of the CDR3 is TGTGCCAGCAGCCACTCATGGCCAGGGAGGACAGCCGGGGAGCTGTTTTTT.

The chain links TRBV29-1 to TRBJ2-7, with TRBD1 identical over 9 bases. Germline V gene data show CDR1 as SQVTM and CDR2 as ANQGSEA. The CDR3 spans 13 residues. V gave up 3 bases and J gave up 6 bases; unmatched junction bases: 6. CDR3 residues: CSVEGQGGGEQYF. The DNA of the CDR3 is TGCAGCGTTGAGGGACAGGGAGGAGGCGAGCAGTACTTC.

This sequence joins TRBV5-6 and TRBJ1-3; possible D gene TRBD1, 6 bases. This CDR3 has 16 amino acids. Trimming shortened V by 0 bases and J by 0 bases, and 10 bases separated the two germline ends. The germline gives CDR1 SGHDT, CDR2 YYEEEE. The CDR3 protein is CASSLDRASSGNTIYF. In DNA form, the CDR3 reads TGTGCCAGCAGCTTGGACAGGGCTAGCTCTGGAAACACCATATATTTT. Variable domain in full (rest from reference TRBV5-6 and TRBJ1-3): DAGVTQSPTHLIKTRGQQVTLRCSPKSGHDTVSWYQQALGQGPQFIFQYYEEEERQRGNFPDRFSGHQFPNYSSELNVNALLLGDSALYLCASSLDRASSGNTIYFGEGSWLTVV.